This TCR beta chain was captured by sequencing in a study of CD8 T cells in ankylosing spondylitis (dated by TCRdb to about 2017). The study in broad terms: T cell receptor beta repertoires were profiled in healthy donors and ankylosing spondylitis patients so that disease-linked TCR variants could be found. In total, the full study cohort was made up of about 99 healthy donors and 25 to 30 ankylosing spondylitis patients. Peripheral blood was sampled, and synovial fluid was also collected from ankylosing spondylitis patients. Findings and caveats that apply to the study as a whole: Blood from ankylosing spondylitis patients appeared to be characterized by a TCR beta motif composed of eight highly homologous amino acid variants. The disease-linked clones were reported to be significantly enriched in matched synovial fluid samples from ankylosing spondylitis patients. Some of the motif variants had been reported before in the synovial fluid and blood of reactive arthritis patients, a finding that suggests common disease-initiation mechanisms. The disease-linked clones showed a CD8+ phenotype and occurred at relatively low frequencies in peripheral blood.

Its CDR3 holds 17 amino acids, cysteine through phenylalanine. Left in the record is the CDR3 DNA by itself, 51 bases read in frame from the first base. From a lookup of the germline V gene, CDR1 and CDR2 are MDHEN and SYDVKM. Here V drops 3 bases and J drops 0 bases, and the junction holds 8 bases not matched to any gene. Note on this clonotype: The target of this receptor is not known. Base-call qualities are not available, and no considerably larger clone is one nucleotide away.

Sequencing was performed on an Illumina HiSeq 2500. Quantitative 5'-RACE with molecular barcodes was the method used to prepare the TCR beta libraries. The study's own analysis went as follows. A new computational method based on a probabilistic model of VDJ rearrangement was used to identify disease-linked TCR variants. TCRdb redid the processing of the public reads, applying fastp at Q25 and MiXCR, and retained in-frame beta chains. Each record represents a unique CDR3 protein, reported with the most common genes and DNA among its rows. V and J calls and clone size were set by TCRdb, not the authors. For this sample there are 500,000 to 550,000 distinct CDR3 sequences; roughly 13% appear just once. Jointly, the top ten make up nearly 7% of the sample.

The origin of this receptor is a male donor with ankylosing spondylitis. Here the chain combines TRBV28 and TRBJ2-3; 8 bases in between match TRBD1. Input material: blood, either unsorted or a sorted T cell fraction (not recorded which). This receptor has the CDR3 CASSFTTGAASTDTQYF. The sequence in DNA is TGTGCCAGCAGTTTCACGACAGGGGCGGCTAGCACAGATACGCAGTATTTT.